The next 5 T cell receptor beta chains were all read from a single sample in a study of PD-L1 blockade in urothelial cancer. Time point: peripheral blood 6 weeks after treatment start. Assay used: immunoSEQ multiplex PCR; TCRdb lists only in-frame clones, some missing. The sample carries approximately 28,000 clones, 84% recorded once. Sequenced here: PBMCs, sampled around atezolizumab (anti-PD-L1) treatment. These receptors originate from a man aged 65 to 85 with urothelial cancer.

This clone has just a few counts. The J gene is TRBJ1-2, the V gene TRBV10-3, with D possibly TRBD1 on 6 matching bases. The CDR3 has 16 amino acids. Germline V gene lookup returns CDR1 ENHRY and CDR2 SYGVKD. V dropped 0 bases and J dropped 0 bases, with 11 bases sitting between them. As DNA, the CDR3 is TGTGCCATCAGTGAGTCGGAACAGGGTTCTAACTATGGCTACACCTTC. This translates into CAISESEQGSNYGYTF.

This clone is labeled as medium-sized. Other DNA variants within this sample encode the same CDR3. V usage is TRBV7-2 and J usage is TRBJ2-1; TRBD2 agrees at 10 bases. The CDR3 length is 17 residues. The V segment lost 1 base and the J segment 10 bases; nucleotides outside the gene matches: 13. Germline-derived CDR1 and CDR2 are SGHTA and FQGNSA. The DNA of the CDR3 is TGTGCCAGCAGCTTAGTAGGTATTAGCGGGAGGTCTTGGGAGCAGTTCTTC. Translated, it gives CASSLVGISGRSWEQFF.

The chain employs TRBV28 and TRBJ2-7; D may be TRBD1 (6 bases). The CDR3 consists of 12 residues. V was trimmed by 7 bases and J by 5 bases, leaving 12 bases between them. Germline CDR1 reads MDHEN; CDR2 reads SYDVKM. The CDR3 loop is CASNEGDHEQYF. The DNA of the CDR3 is TGTGCCAGCAACGAGGGGGACCACGAGCAGTACTTC.

V gene TRBV9 combines with J gene TRBJ1-3; the match to TRBD1 covers 7 bases. Losses at the gene ends were 4 bases for V and 0 bases for J; bases not matched to a gene: 7. The CDR3 totals 16 residues. The germline CDR1 and CDR2 sequences are SGDLS and YYNGEE. The CDR3 bases are TGTGCCAGCAGCTCCAAAGCAGGGGGCTCTGGAAACACCATATATTTT. Protein sequence: CASSSKAGGSGNTIYF.

V gene TRBV4-1 combines with J gene TRBJ2-2; the match to TRBD2 covers 9 bases. Germline V CDR1 and CDR2: MGHRA, YSYEKL. J was trimmed by 4 bases and V by 0 bases; bases with no gene match: 12. This CDR3 is built from 19 residues. The CDR3 loop reads CASSQDLASGARGTGELFF. The CDR3, as DNA: TGCGCCAGCAGCCAAGATTTGGCTAGCGGGGCCCGGGGCACCGGGGAGCTGTTTTTT.